These 6 T cell receptor beta chains share one sample of origin, sequenced in a study of CD8 T cells in Susac syndrome. Reverse transcription used roughly 0.45 to 1 ug RNA and random hexamers. TCRdb re-called the immunoSEQ multiplex PCR reads with MiXCR, one entry per CDR3 protein. The sample has 180,000 or so distinct CDR3 sequences, more than 90% seen once. Specimen: CD4+ T cells from PBMCs. The receptors derive from a human donor in good health.

This chain joins TRBV6-6 and TRBJ2-1; D may be TRBD1 (6 bases). Deletions cut 6 bases from V and 2 bases from J, with 17 bases between. In germline, CDR1 is MNHNY, CDR2 SVGAGI (reference sequence). The CDR3 sequence is 16 residues long. The CDR3: CASSSRSGTTYNEQFF. CDR3 coding DNA: TGTGCCAGCAGCTCTAGGTCCGGGACAACCTACAATGAGCAGTTCTTC.

The chain combines TRBV25-1 with TRBJ1-2; no definite D call. Trimming removed 4 bases at V and 4 bases at J, with 10 bases between. The CDR3 loop spans 13 amino acids. Germline CDR1 reads MGHDK; CDR2 reads SYGVNS. CDR3 DNA sequence: TGTGCCAGCAGTGTGGCCAGAAGCTATGGCTACACCTTC. Encoded protein: CASSVARSYGYTF.

This clonotype was detected a few times. This chain links TRBV7-3 with TRBJ2-3; 8 bases match TRBD2. This CDR3 has 13 amino acids. The J segment lost 6 bases and the V segment lost 5 bases, leaving 4 bases of the junction unmatched. Germline CDR1 is SGHTA and CDR2 is FQGTGA. This CDR3 is CASSTRLADTQYF. The DNA of the CDR3 is TGTGCCAGCAGCACTCGACTAGCGGATACGCAGTATTTT.

The chain is built from TRBV12-3 or TRBV12-4 and TRBJ2-1; TRBD1 might be the D (5 bases). Trimming left V 3 bases short and J 11 bases short, with 11 bases between. The CDR3 extends over 12 amino acids. The DNA for the CDR3 is TGTGCCAGCAGTTTGGTCCGGACAAAGCAGTTCTTC. Its protein product is CASSLVRTKQFF.

The DNA for the CDR3 is TGCAGCGTTTCGTGGCGCGGGGACGAGCAGTACTTC. Protein product: CSVSWRGDEQYF. The rearrangement joins TRBV29-1 to TRBJ2-7; possible D gene TRBD2, 6 bases. Trimming removed 5 bases from V and 5 bases from J, with 13 bases in between. CDR3 length: 12 residues. CDR1 is SQVTM, CDR2 ANQGSEA, per germline.

CDR3 sequence: CSARDGGLKRGDQETQYF. CDR3 bases: TGCAGTGCTAGAGATGGGGGTCTTAAGCGGGGGGACCAAGAGACCCAGTACTTC. This chain links TRBV20-1 with TRBJ2-5; TRBD2 agrees at 9 bases. The trim removed 0 bases at V and 0 bases at J, leaving 11 bases unmatched. This CDR3 has 18 residues. In germline, CDR1 is DFQATT, CDR2 SNEGSKA (reference sequence).